Listed here are 27 T cell receptor beta chains from one sample, sequenced in a study of technical replicates of blood from several donors. Profiling relied on immunoSEQ multiplex PCR, and the TCRdb table lists in-frame clones only, not all of them. Counted here are about 88,000 clones, 80% to 95% occurring once; the ten biggest clones make up roughly 0.25%. What was sequenced was T cells isolated from PBMCs. The source of these receptors is a human donor in good health.

This chain uses TRBV27 with TRBJ2-1; 9 bases map to TRBD1. The germline gives CDR1 MNHEY, CDR2 SMNVEV (reference sequence). The CDR3 totals 13 residues. Trimming at V came to 6 bases and at J to 8 bases, leaving 5 bases not matched to a gene. Here the CDR3 DNA reads TGTGCCAGCAGGGAGACAGGGGGGCATGAGCAGTTCTTC. As protein: CASRETGGHEQFF.

V is TRBV6-5 and J is TRBJ1-4, with D maybe TRBD1 (5 bases). V lost 6 bases and J lost 2, with 10 bases in between. CDR1 and CDR2 from the germline V gene are MNHEY and SVGAGI. The CDR3 is 14 amino acids. The CDR3 DNA follows: TGTGCCAGCAGCTCACAGGTTACTAATGAAAAACTGTTTTTT. It yields the protein CASSSQVTNEKLFF.

V and J are TRBV19 and TRBJ2-7; the D gene is possibly TRBD2 (5 bases). Germline CDR1 is LNHDA and CDR2 is SQIVND (reference sequence). V was clipped by 5 bases and J by 2 bases, with 13 bases between them. The CDR3 is 14 residues long. Here the CDR3 reads CASSYSRGTYEQYF. The CDR3 DNA follows: TGTGCCAGTAGTTACTCCCGGGGAACCTACGAGCAGTACTTC.

The CDR3 DNA reads as TGTGCCAGCAGTGAATGGGGGACATCCGAGGAGAGTGGAAACACCATATATTTT. Amino acids: CASSEWGTSEESGNTIYF. J is TRBJ1-3 and V is TRBV25-1, with D perhaps TRBD1 (6 bases). The CDR3 spans 18 residues. Germline CDR1 reads MGHDK; CDR2 reads SYGVNS. Trimming shortened V by 1 base and J by 3 bases, and 19 bases separated the two germline ends.

This chain uses TRBV11-2 with TRBJ1-4, with D hard to call. The ends were cut back, 6 bases at V and 7 bases at J, with 27 bases in the middle. The germline V gene has CDR1 SGHAT and CDR2 FQNNGV. The CDR3 sequence is 18 residues long. The CDR3 loop reads CASRSPRGRVFSGEKLFF. In DNA form, the CDR3 reads TGTGCCAGCAGGTCCCCCCGAGGTCGCGTTTTTTCCGGTGAAAAACTGTTTTTT.

The chain joins TRBV6-1 to TRBJ2-5; no clear D. Germline values: CDR1 MNHNS, CDR2 SASEGT. The length of the CDR3 is 12 residues. With 6 bases removed from V and 1 base from J, the gap between germline ends came to 6 bases. The CDR3 here is CASRRSQETQYF. The CDR3 DNA sequence: TGTGCCAGCAGGCGATCCCAAGAGACCCAGTACTTC.

This chain uses TRBV18 with TRBJ1-2; perhaps TRBD1 as D (5 bases). Trimming took 2 bases from V and 0 from J, leaving 13 bases between them. Germline assignment: CDR1 KGHSH and CDR2 LQKENI. CDR3 length: 16 residues. Here the CDR3 reads CASSPGRGLSNYGYTF. CDR3 DNA: TGTGCCAGCTCACCAGGGCGGGGCCTGTCTAACTATGGCTACACCTTC.

The chain recombines TRBV7-8 with TRBJ2-2; 7 bases line up with TRBD1. Germline V gene sequence: CDR1 SGHVS, CDR2 FQNEAQ. The CDR3 loop spans 17 amino acids. V was clipped by 1 base and J by 3 bases; unmatched bases: 8. The CDR3 protein is CASSLGPPDRYTGELFF. For the CDR3, the DNA is TGTGCCAGCAGCTTAGGGCCCCCGGACAGGTACACCGGGGAGCTGTTTTTT.

The J gene is TRBJ1-1, the V gene TRBV29-1; TRBD1 matches 8 bases. V was clipped by 4 bases and J by 0 bases; unmatched bases: 13. The length of the CDR3 is 17 residues. The germline V gene has CDR1 SQVTM and CDR2 ANQGSEA. The CDR3 here is CSVAGQVGFNVNTEAFF. Here the CDR3 DNA reads TGCAGCGTTGCGGGACAGGTAGGCTTTAACGTGAACACTGAAGCTTTCTTT.

The chain uses TRBV5-8 and TRBJ1-1; D remains unclear. Per germline, CDR1 SGHTS and CDR2 YDEGEE. V shed 0 bases and J shed 2 bases, with 11 bases lying between them. The CDR3 extends over 15 amino acids. In DNA form, the CDR3 reads TGTGCCAGCAGCTTGGCCAGGCTTTCTAACACTGAAGCTTTCTTT. Translated: CASSLARLSNTEAFF.

A single count supports this clone. The V gene is TRBV5-1, the J gene TRBJ2-5; 10 bases match TRBD2. Germline V CDR1 and CDR2: SGHRS, YFSETQ. CDR3 length equals 16 residues. V shed 1 base and J 2 bases; nucleotides not matched to a gene: 5. The CDR3 reads CASSLRGLAEQETQYF. In nucleotides, the CDR3 is TGCGCCAGCAGCTTGCGTGGACTAGCGGAACAAGAGACCCAGTACTTC. The variable domain in full, with the rest retrieved from reference TRBV5-1 and TRBJ2-5, is KAGVTQTPRYLIKTRGQQVTLSCSPISGHRSVSWYQQTPGQGLQFLFEYFSETQRNKGNFPGRFSGRQFSNSRSEMNVSTLELGDSALYLCASSLRGLAEQETQYFGPGTRLLVL.

The V call is TRBV6-5, the J call TRBJ1-1; 8 bases fit TRBD1. V was pared by 5 bases and J by 11 bases, with 7 bases of the junction left unmatched. Germline CDR1 is MNHEY and CDR2 is SVGAGI. The CDR3 covers 12 residues. CDR3 loop: CASSLDRGLAFF. The CDR3 DNA reads TGTGCCAGCAGTCTCGACAGGGGATTGGCTTTCTTT.

The CDR3 is CASRVAGGLGYTF. The CDR3 DNA reads as TGCGCCAGCAGGGTGGCAGGGGGTCTGGGCTACACCTTC. This chain connects TRBV5-1 to TRBJ1-2; TRBD1 matches 7 bases. The germline CDR1 and CDR2 sequences are SGHRS and YFSETQ. V lost 5 bases, J lost 8 bases, and 9 bases stayed unmatched. The CDR3 consists of 13 residues.

The V gene is TRBV27, the J gene TRBJ2-2; D not resolved. CDR1 and CDR2 from the germline V gene are MNHEY and SMNVEV (reference sequence). This CDR3 spans 17 amino acids. Trimming cost V 6 bases and J 0 bases, with 17 bases left between them. CDR3 region: CASSPPHGQANTGELFF. CDR3 nucleotides: TGTGCCAGCAGCCCCCCCCATGGTCAGGCGAACACCGGGGAGCTGTTTTTT.

The genes are TRBV29-1 and TRBJ2-1; tentatively, D is TRBD2 (6 bases). The CDR3 spans 12 residues. The germline CDR1 and CDR2 sequences are SQVTM and ANQGSEA. Trimming shortened V by 5 bases and J by 12 bases, and 17 bases separated the two germline ends. CDR3 in amino acids: CSVFPGGWVQFF. CDR3 coding DNA: TGCAGCGTTTTTCCCGGGGGTTGGGTGCAGTTCTTC.

The rearrangement uses TRBV29-1 and TRBJ1-2; D unresolved. The CDR3 is 10 amino acids. CDR1 is SQVTM and CDR2 is ANQGSEA in the germline V gene. V lost 6 bases to trimming and J lost 8 bases, with 10 bases between them. CDR3 region: CSVEHTGYTF. The CDR3, as DNA: TGCAGCGTCGAACACACCGGCTACACCTTC.

The gene calls are TRBV4-1 and TRBJ2-7; D gene uncertain. The CDR3 extends over 13 amino acids. Germline CDR1 and CDR2: MGHRA and YSYEKL. Trimming took 4 bases from V and 1 from J, leaving 8 bases between them. CDR3 coding DNA: TGCGCCAGCAGCCCCTCGCGATCCTACGAGCAGTACTTC. Protein: CASSPSRSYEQYF.

J is TRBJ2-1 and V is TRBV27; maybe TRBD1 (6 bases). Looked up from germline, CDR1 is MNHEY and CDR2 is SMNVEV (reference sequence). CDR3 length: 16 residues. The V end lost 5 bases, the J end lost 3 bases, and 17 bases lay between the germline ends. CDR3 loop: CASSPPDRFLYNEQFF. CDR3 nucleotide sequence: TGTGCCAGCAGTCCGCCGGACAGATTCCTCTACAATGAGCAGTTCTTC.

Here the CDR3 reads CASSSYGSLGEKLFF. CDR3 DNA: TGTGCCAGCAGTTCTTACGGGAGCCTCGGGGAAAAACTGTTTTTT. The chain combines TRBV2 with TRBJ1-4; no definite D call. Deletions cut 5 bases from V and 8 bases from J, with 18 bases between. Per the germline V gene, CDR1 is SNHLY and CDR2 is FYNNEI. The CDR3 is made up of 15 amino acids.

A single count supports this clone. This rearrangement joins TRBV10-1 to TRBJ2-2; tentatively, D is TRBD1 (6 bases). V was pared by 4 bases and J by 6 bases, with 9 bases between. The CDR3 is 13 residues long. Germline assignment: CDR1 WNHNN and CDR2 SYGVQD (reference sequence). In DNA form, the CDR3 reads TGCGCCAGCAGTGTTCCAGGGGCCGGGGAGCTGTTTTTT. Amino acids: CASSVPGAGELFF.

The V gene is TRBV6-5, the J gene TRBJ2-3, with D perhaps matching TRBD2 (6 bases). Per the germline V gene, CDR1 is MNHEY and CDR2 is SVGAGI. Between the trimmed V and J ends, which lost 6 bases and 2 bases, there was a span of 9 bases. The CDR3 extends over 13 amino acids. CDR3 residues: CASRGDFTDTQYF. CDR3 nucleotide sequence: TGTGCCAGCAGGGGGGACTTCACAGATACGCAGTATTTT.

This sequence joins TRBV12-5 and TRBJ2-2; 9 bases map to TRBD2. Germline CDR1 LGHNT, CDR2 FRNRAP. V lost 1 base, J lost 4 bases, and 16 bases stayed unmatched. This CDR3 contains 20 residues. CDR3 sequence reads: CASGLALLGAGGWGTGELFF. Written as DNA, the CDR3 is TGTGCTAGTGGTTTGGCCCTGCTGGGGGCGGGAGGGTGGGGCACCGGGGAGCTGTTTTTT.

This clone has a single count. CDR3 region: CASSLVDGSGKDTQYF. CDR3 nucleotides: TGTGCCAGCAGCTTAGTGGACGGAAGCGGGAAAGATACGCAGTATTTT. This chain uses TRBV7-8 with TRBJ2-3; 7 bases line up with TRBD2. In germline, CDR1 is SGHVS, CDR2 FQNEAQ. The CDR3 extends over 16 amino acids. Germline trimming cut 1 base from V and 5 bases from J; bases unmatched to any gene: 9.

The chain is built from TRBV5-5 and TRBJ1-3, with D perhaps matching TRBD1 (6 bases). This CDR3 is built from 16 residues. Germline loops: CDR1 SGHKS, CDR2 YYEKEE (reference sequence). The V and J ends lost 0 bases and 4 bases respectively, with 14 bases between them. The CDR3 region has the DNA TGTGCCAGCAGCTTGGGAAGCCAGGGGACGGGAAACACCATATATTTT. Protein sequence: CASSLGSQGTGNTIYF.

CDR3 sequence reads: CASSLQMDRGYGYTF. CDR3 sequence (DNA): TGTGCCAGCAGTTTACAAATGGACAGGGGGTATGGCTACACCTTC. The chain is built from TRBV28 and TRBJ1-2, with 10 bases fitting TRBD1. Germline CDR1 reads MDHEN; CDR2 reads SYDVKM. The CDR3 length is 15 residues. With V trimmed by 2 bases and J by 5 bases, 5 bases remained unmatched.

This chain links TRBV7-3 with TRBJ2-3; 10 bases match TRBD1. The CDR3 consists of 14 residues. The junction had 2 bases not matched to a gene; V was cut back by 2 bases and J by 6 bases. From germline, CDR1 is SGHTA and CDR2 FQGTGA. Written as DNA, the CDR3 is TGTGCCAGCAGCTTAGAGGGACAGGGGGATACGCAGTATTTT. Its translation is CASSLEGQGDTQYF. The variable domain in full, with the rest retrieved from reference TRBV7-3 and TRBJ2-3, is GAGVSQTPSNKVTEKGKYVELRCDPISGHTALYWYRQSLGQGPEFLIYFQGTGAADDSGLPNDRFFAVRPEGSVSTLKIQRTERGDSAVYLCASSLEGQGDTQYFGPGTRLTVL.

The chain links TRBV10-3 to TRBJ2-7; tentatively, D is TRBD2 (6 bases). Germline V gene lookup returns CDR1 ENHRY and CDR2 SYGVKD. V lost 4 bases and J lost 3, with 19 bases in between. The CDR3 is 16 residues long. The CDR3, as DNA: TGTGCCATCAGTGCGGGGGTATCGAACGAAGACTACGAGCAGTACTTC. Its translation: CAISAGVSNEDYEQYF.